This is a list of T cell receptor beta chains from one sample in a study of patients and donors after allogeneic stem cell transplantation. TCRdb passed the RT-PCR reads through MiXCR, listing each CDR3 protein once. The table has about 230,000 distinct CDR3 sequences, 14% seen once. The source material was blood, either unsorted or a sorted T cell fraction (not recorded which). The receptor set was obtained from a human donor who was either an allogeneic HSCT recipient or a stem cell or donor lymphocyte infusion donor (not recorded which). It is not recorded whose cells these are; they may come from a transplant donor. CDR3s include the opening cysteine and the closing phenylalanine or tryptophan. The D gene is left open where the match is weak. Some rows have no size entry. The others give once, few or many, or a class for an expanded clone.

d_call	j_call	v_call	cdr3_length	clone_size	cdr3_nt	cdr3_aa
TRBD1	TRBJ1-5	TRBV5-5	15	many	TGTGCCAGCAGCTTGGGGGACAGTAGGAATCAGCCCCAGCATTTT	CASSLGDSRNQPQHF
-	TRBJ1-5	TRBV6-1	15	-	TGTGCCAGCAGTACCTCCGCCAGGGGAAATCAGCCCCAGCATTTT	CASSTSARGNQPQHF
TRBD1	TRBJ2-7	TRBV6-1	15	once	TGTGCCAGCACCTCCCGGGACAGGAGTTCCTACGAGCAGTACTTC	CASTSRDRSSYEQYF
TRBD2	TRBJ2-7	TRBV3-1	14	-	TGTGCCAGCAGCCTCCTAGCGGGAGAAAACGAGCAGTACTTC	CASSLLAGENEQYF
-	TRBJ1-5	TRBV20-1	15	-	TGCAGTGCTAGTGCGGGGGGCGGTGGCAATCAGCCCCAGCATTTT	CSASAGGGGNQPQHF
TRBD1	TRBJ2-3	TRBV20-1	13	-	TGCAGTGCTGCAAGGACAGGCCGGGATACGCAGTATTTT	CSAARTGRDTQYF
-	TRBJ2-7	TRBV6-2/TRBV6-3	12	many	TGTGCCAGCAGTTCAGCGGCCTACGAGCAGTACTTC	CASSSAAYEQYF
TRBD1	TRBJ1-3	TRBV12-3/TRBV12-4	15	-	TGTGCCAGCAGTTGGGACAGCAACTCTGGAAACACCATATATTTT	CASSWDSNSGNTIYF
-	TRBJ1-5	TRBV19	15	-	TGTGCCAGTACTTGGACGGAGGGTTCCAGTCAGCCCCAGCATTTT	CASTWTEGSSQPQHF
-	TRBJ2-7	TRBV19	14	-	TGTGCCAGTAGCCCGGTAGGTTTTCGGGGAGAGCAGTACTTC	CASSPVGFRGEQYF
-	TRBJ2-5	TRBV20-1	16	few	TGCAGTGCTAGAGATTTCCTCAGGACGATGCAAGAGACCCAGTACTTC	CSARDFLRTMQETQYF
-	TRBJ1-1	TRBV5-6	13	many	TGTGCCAGCGAAGGCAGGGTCTACACTGAAGCTTTCTTT	CASEGRVYTEAFF
TRBD1	TRBJ2-2	TRBV6-5	16	few	TGTGCCAGCAGTTACTCTTCCAGGGGGCCGGGCGGGGAGCTGTTTTTT	CASSYSSRGPGGELFF
-	TRBJ1-1	TRBV20-1	12	many	TGCAGTGCTAGTTTCCCGAACACTGAAGCTTTCTTT	CSASFPNTEAFF
-	TRBJ1-4	TRBV20-1	15	few	TGCAGTGCTTTAGAACAGGGTCCAACTAATGAAAAACTGTTTTTT	CSALEQGPTNEKLFF
TRBD2	TRBJ2-5	TRBV20-1	14	many	TGCAGTGCTAGGAGGACTAGCGGGGGAGAGACCCAGTACTTC	CSARRTSGGETQYF
TRBD2	TRBJ2-1	TRBV10-3	18	many	TGTGCCATCAGTGAGTCGATACTACTAGCGGGGCCCTACAATGAGCAGTTCTTC	CAISESILLAGPYNEQFF
-	TRBJ2-3	TRBV28	13	-	TGTGCCAGCAGTATGACAGGCAGAGATACGCAGTATTTT	CASSMTGRDTQYF
TRBD1	TRBJ2-3	TRBV3-1	17	-	TGTGCCAGCAGCCTCGGGACAGGGGGCATGAGCACAGATACGCAGTATTTT	CASSLGTGGMSTDTQYF
-	TRBJ2-3	TRBV4-3	16	many	TGCGCCAGCAGCCAACGTCCAGGGTGGGGTACAGATACGCAGTATTTT	CASSQRPGWGTDTQYF
-	TRBJ2-2	TRBV7-8	11	many	TGTGCCAGCAGCCCGGACGGGGAGCTGTTTTTT	CASSPDGELFF
TRBD1	TRBJ2-1	TRBV7-2	14	few	TGTGCCAGCAGCTTAGTCACAGGGGCTGATGAGCAGTTCTTC	CASSLVTGADEQFF
TRBD2	TRBJ2-2	TRBV12-3/TRBV12-4	16	many	TGTGCCAGCAATCAGCGGGGGGGGACTCACACCGGGGAGCTGTTTTTT	CASNQRGGTHTGELFF
TRBD2	TRBJ2-3	TRBV7-2	15	-	TGTGCCAGCAGCATTGGGGCGGGGGGGATAGATACGCAGTATTTT	CASSIGAGGIDTQYF
-	TRBJ2-2	TRBV6-2/TRBV6-3	14	many	TGTGCCAGCAGACGGGACGGTGCGGGCGGGGAGCTGTTTTTT	CASRRDGAGGELFF
TRBD1	TRBJ2-2	TRBV15	15	-	TGTGCCACCAGCCGAGACAGGGGGCATGCCGGGGAGCTGTTTTTT	CATSRDRGHAGELFF
-	TRBJ2-3	TRBV6-2/TRBV6-3	14	-	TGTGCCAGCAGGTACGACGGAAGGACAGATACGCAGTATTTT	CASRYDGRTDTQYF
TRBD2	TRBJ2-1	TRBV7-3	15	many	TGTGCCAGCAGTCCTACGGGGGGGCAGTACAATGAGCAGTTCTTC	CASSPTGGQYNEQFF
TRBD2	TRBJ2-2	TRBV20-1	15	-	TGCAGTGCTAGAGATAGCGGGGGATACACCGGGGAGCTGTTTTTT	CSARDSGGYTGELFF
-	TRBJ1-3	TRBV29-1	16	-	TGCAGCGCCGCCTTAAGGGCCTTAGACGCTGGAAACACCATATATTTT	CSAALRALDAGNTIYF
-	TRBJ1-6	TRBV7-9	15	few	TGTGCCAGCAGCTGGTCACAGGGAAAGAATTCACCCCTCCACTTT	CASSWSQGKNSPLHF
TRBD2	TRBJ2-3	TRBV7-8	14	-	TGTGCCAGCACAGGGACTAGGTTACGCGATACGCAGTATTTT	CASTGTRLRDTQYF
TRBD1	TRBJ2-7	TRBV6-1	15	-	TGTGCCAGCAGTCCCCGGACAGGGGACCCCTACGAGCAGTACTTC	CASSPRTGDPYEQYF
-	TRBJ2-4	TRBV7-8	14	-	TGTGCCAGCAGCTTAGGGCTCAATCGGAACATTCAGTACTTC	CASSLGLNRNIQYF
TRBD1	TRBJ1-2	TRBV7-8	13	-	TGTGCCAGCAGGACCGGTCAGGGGGCGGGCTACACCTTC	CASRTGQGAGYTF
TRBD2	TRBJ2-5	TRBV2	15	few	TGTGCCAGCATTCCGGGACTAGCGGGTCAAGAGACCCAGTACTTC	CASIPGLAGQETQYF
TRBD2	TRBJ2-5	TRBV20-1	13	many	TGCAGTGCTAGGCGACTAGCCCAAGAGACCCAGTACTTC	CSARRLAQETQYF
TRBD2	TRBJ2-5	TRBV10-3	15	-	TGTGCCATCAGTGAGTCTGGGGCTAGCGGAGAGACCCAGTACTTC	CAISESGASGETQYF
TRBD2	TRBJ2-7	TRBV3-1	18	-	TGTGCCAGCAGCCCGACCGGGACTAGCGGGGGGACCACCTACGAGCAGTACTTC	CASSPTGTSGGTTYEQYF
-	TRBJ1-1	TRBV6-1	10	-	TGTGCCAGCAGTGAGTATGAAGCTTTCTTT	CASSEYEAFF
TRBD2	TRBJ2-3	TRBV6-1	15	many	TGTGCCAGCGGCTCGACTAGCGGGGTCACAGATACGCAGTATTTT	CASGSTSGVTDTQYF
TRBD1	TRBJ1-4	TRBV12-3/TRBV12-4	13	many	TGTGCCAGCAGCTCGGGCAGGGGGGAAAAACTGTTTTTT	CASSSGRGEKLFF
TRBD1	TRBJ2-7	TRBV20-1	14	few	TGCAGTGCTGGGGTCCGGGACAGTCCCTACGAGCAGTACTTC	CSAGVRDSPYEQYF
-	TRBJ1-5	TRBV11-2	14	few	TGTGCCAGCAGCTCGACCCTGAAAGGTCAGCCCCAGCATTTT	CASSSTLKGQPQHF
TRBD1	TRBJ1-1	TRBV5-1	17	-	TGCGCCAGCAGCTTGGCCCTCGGAACGGGACAGGGGCCTGAAGCTTTCTTT	CASSLALGTGQGPEAFF
-	TRBJ2-7	TRBV12-3/TRBV12-4	15	many	TGTGCCAGCAGCCGTGCCAGCGGAGGATCCTACGAGCAGTACTTC	CASSRASGGSYEQYF
-	TRBJ2-3	TRBV18	13	many	TGTGCCAGCAGCCCCCCGAGCACAGATACGCAGTATTTT	CASSPPSTDTQYF
TRBD1	TRBJ1-5	TRBV10-3	13	-	TGTGCCATCAGAGAAGACAGGGCGCAGCCCCAGCATTTT	CAIREDRAQPQHF
-	TRBJ2-3	TRBV6-2/TRBV6-3	14	many	TGTGCCAGCACCAAGGACATGCGGGGTGATACGCAGTATTTT	CASTKDMRGDTQYF
-	TRBJ2-1	TRBV2	14	few	TGTGCCAGCAGGTTCACCACAGCTTACAATGAGCAGTTCTTC	CASRFTTAYNEQFF
TRBD1	TRBJ1-4	TRBV5-1	14	few	TGCGCCAGCAGCTCCGGACAGGGCCGGGAAAAACTGTTTTTT	CASSSGQGREKLFF
TRBD2	TRBJ2-1	TRBV27	16	few	TGTGCCAGCACCGATCGTGGCGGGAGCCCCTACAATGAGCAGTTCTTC	CASTDRGGSPYNEQFF
TRBD2	TRBJ2-5	TRBV10-3	18	many	TGTGCCATCAGTGAGTCGGATAGTTCGCAGGGAGGGGAAGAGACCCAGTACTTC	CAISESDSSQGGEETQYF
-	TRBJ1-2	TRBV20-1	13	few	TGCAGTGCTAGGCAGACCCCCGGCTATGGCTACACCTTC	CSARQTPGYGYTF
-	TRBJ2-7	TRBV21-1	15	-	TGTGCCAGCAGCAGGAAGGGACTAAAATTCTACGAGCAGTACTTC	CASSRKGLKFYEQYF
TRBD1	TRBJ2-2	TRBV12-3/TRBV12-4	14	-	TGTGCCAGCAGGACAGGGGCGAACACCGGGGAGCTGTTTTTT	CASRTGANTGELFF